This entry lists 24 T cell receptor beta chains sequenced from one sample in a study of cytomegalovirus exposure and HLA in healthy donors (dated by TCRdb to 2017 to 2019). Preparation of the library involved the immunoSEQ multiplex PCR assay. For the multiplex PCR, a mixture combining 60 forward primers for TCR Vbeta segments and 13 reverse primers for TCR Jbeta segments was used. The table comes from immuneACCESS by way of TCRdb, which keeps in-frame sequences with V and J called. Part of the clones is missing from these tables; in studies checked, under half for an unresolved V gene and the rest for unknown reasons. The sample table contains around 140,000 clones; only one count was recorded for approximately 80% of them. Together, the top ten hold 2% to 3% of the sample. Sequencing was carried out using PBMCs. Source of these receptors: a woman between 18 and 29 years old in good health and CMV-seropositive.

The sample holds one count of this clone. This chain joins TRBV5-3 and TRBJ1-5, with 7 bases fitting TRBD1. TRBV5-3 is annotated as an ORF whose role is uncertain. The CDR3 length is 12 residues. With V trimmed by 10 bases and J by 7 bases, 8 bases remained unmatched. The CDR3 DNA reads as TGTGCCGAAGGGGGCCTTCGCCAGCCCCAGCATTTT. Amino acid sequence: CAEGGLRQPQHF.

The chain links TRBV30 to TRBJ2-7; perhaps TRBD1 as D (6 bases). Germline V gene sequence: CDR1 GTSNPN, CDR2 SVGIG (reference sequence). The CDR3 is 12 amino acids. Deletions cut 7 bases from V and 2 bases from J, with 12 bases between. The CDR3 coding sequence is TGTGCCTCACACAGGGTAACCTACGAGCAGTACTTC. It encodes CASHRVTYEQYF.

The chain joins TRBV27 to TRBJ1-1; perhaps TRBD1 as D (5 bases). Trimming removed 11 bases from V and 5 bases from J, with 9 bases in between. This CDR3 is 10 amino acids long. Germline V gene sequence: CDR1 MNHEY, CDR2 SMNVEV (reference sequence). The CDR3: CAAGRTEAFF. For the CDR3, the DNA is TGTGCCGCGGGGCGAACTGAAGCTTTCTTT.

This chain connects TRBV5-5 to TRBJ2-2, with a possible D match to TRBD1 (5 bases). The CDR3 has 14 amino acids. The V end was cut by 0 bases, the J end by 6 bases, with 9 bases between. In germline, CDR1 is SGHKS, CDR2 YYEKEE (reference sequence). This CDR3 reads CASSLADSAGELFF. CDR3 nucleotides: TGTGCCAGCAGCTTGGCCGACAGTGCCGGGGAGCTGTTTTTT.

The rearrangement links TRBV6-5 to TRBJ1-5, with 9 bases aligning to TRBD1. V was clipped by 6 bases and J by 5 bases; unmatched bases: 5. From germline, CDR1 is MNHEY and CDR2 SVGAGI. The CDR3 runs 14 residues. CDR3 in DNA: TGTGCCAGCAGCCCTCGGGACAGGGATCAGCCCCAGCATTTT. This encodes CASSPRDRDQPQHF.

This CDR3 reads CASSVPKEGMDHIQYF. The CDR3, as DNA: TGTGCCAGCAGCGTACCCAAGGAGGGGATGGATCACATTCAGTACTTC. V usage is TRBV9 and J usage is TRBJ2-4; perhaps TRBD2 as D (6 bases). Germline-derived CDR1 and CDR2 are SGDLS and YYNGEE. The CDR3 has 16 amino acids. The ends were cut back, 1 base at V and 8 bases at J, with 19 bases in the middle.

V and J are TRBV21-1 and TRBJ1-3; TRBD1 was called by the table and not checked on the DNA. TRBV21-1 is flagged as a pseudogene. The CDR3 contains 14 residues. This CDR3 is CASSPDRSVNTIYF. CDR3 nucleotides: TGTGCCAGCAGCCCTGACAGGTCGGTAAACACCATATATTTT.

The chain links TRBV19 to TRBJ1-5; D remains ambiguous. The germline gives CDR1 LNHDA, CDR2 SQIVND (reference sequence). V shed 5 bases and J shed 5 bases, with 19 bases lying between them. The CDR3 has 16 amino acids. CDR3 nucleotide sequence: TGTGCCAGTAGTCCACTAATTAATCACATTGATCAGCCCCAGCATTTT. It codes for CASSPLINHIDQPQHF.

The rearrangement links TRBV27 to TRBJ2-4, with D unresolved. The CDR3 covers 13 residues. The V gene lost 5 bases and the J gene lost 8 bases, with 13 bases spanning the gap. Germline V CDR1 and CDR2: MNHEY, SMNVEV (reference sequence). CDR3: CASSPPRRDIQYF. The DNA of the CDR3 is TGTGCCAGCAGTCCACCGCGCCGGGACATTCAGTACTTC.

V usage is TRBV7-2 and J usage is TRBJ1-2; D gene unclear. CDR1 is SGHTA, CDR2 FQGNSA, per germline. The V and J ends lost 4 bases and 8 bases respectively, with 11 bases between them. The CDR3 is 12 residues long. The CDR3 region is CASSYVTGGYTF. The CDR3 region has the DNA TGTGCCAGCAGCTATGTCACCGGGGGCTACACCTTC.

This chain connects TRBV5-4 to TRBJ2-1; weak D call: TRBD2 (7 bases). The germline V and J ends were trimmed by 0 bases and 5 bases, with 18 bases remaining between them. Germline values: CDR1 SGHNT, CDR2 YYREEE (reference sequence). The CDR3 runs to 17 residues. The CDR3 DNA is TGTGCCAGCAGCTTGGCGAAAGGGGGGGGGTTCAACAATGAGCAGTTCTTC. As protein: CASSLAKGGGFNNEQFF.

This chain connects TRBV9 to TRBJ2-3; TRBD2 matches at 11 bases. Germline CDR1 reads SGDLS; CDR2 reads YYNGEE. V trimming: 7 bases; J trimming: 3 bases; junction bases outside the gene matches: 7. The CDR3 totals 15 residues. CDR3 nucleotides: TGTGCCAGCTCTCGGGCTAGCGGGGGGACAGATACGCAGTATTTT. Its protein is CASSRASGGTDTQYF.

V usage is TRBV18 and J usage is TRBJ2-5, with a tentative D call TRBD1 (5 bases). Germline V gives CDR1 KGHSH, CDR2 LQKENI. There are 15 residues in the CDR3. Trimming shortened V by 4 bases and J by 4 bases, and 16 bases separated the two germline ends. The CDR3 is CASSLEVGVGETQYF. CDR3 sequence (DNA): TGTGCCAGCTCACTTGAGGTAGGGGTCGGAGAGACCCAGTACTTC.

This chain uses TRBV2 with TRBJ2-1; D possibly corresponds to TRBD2 (5 bases). The length of the CDR3 is 12 residues. Per the germline V gene, CDR1 is SNHLY and CDR2 is FYNNEI. V was cut by 5 bases and J by 6 bases, with 8 bases left in between. The CDR3 reads CASSRTGNEQFF. CDR3 DNA: TGTGCCAGCAGTCGGACTGGCAATGAGCAGTTCTTC.

The chain joins TRBV30 to TRBJ1-5; tentative D call: TRBD1 (5 bases). Between the trimmed V and J ends, which lost 0 bases and 1 base, there was a span of 7 bases. Looked up from germline, CDR1 is GTSNPN and CDR2 is SVGIG (reference sequence). The CDR3 sequence is 14 residues long. CDR3 in DNA: TGTGCCTGGAGTGTCCAGGGAAGCAATCAGCCCCAGCATTTT. Its protein product is CAWSVQGSNQPQHF.

The chain joins TRBV28 to TRBJ2-7; D may be TRBD1 (5 bases). Germline V gene sequence: CDR1 MDHEN, CDR2 SYDVKM. Trimming removed 4 bases at V and 3 bases at J, with 10 bases between. The CDR3 covers 13 residues. CDR3 nucleotide sequence: TGTGCCAGCAGTTCCGGACAATTCTACGAGCAGTACTTC. It is translated as CASSSGQFYEQYF.

J is TRBJ1-2 and V is TRBV2; the D is unclear. CDR3 length: 14 amino acids. With 1 base removed from V and 3 bases from J, the gap between germline ends came to 9 bases. Germline CDR1 SNHLY, CDR2 FYNNEI. CDR3 protein: CASSEGQKYYGYTF. In nucleotides, the CDR3 is TGTGCCAGCAGTGAAGGGCAGAAGTACTATGGCTACACCTTC.

CDR3 sequence reads: CASGTGPHYGYTF. DNA for the CDR3: TGTGCCAGCGGGACAGGGCCCCACTATGGCTACACCTTC. The chain is built from TRBV6-5 and TRBJ1-2; 9 bases match TRBD1. Germline V gene sequence: CDR1 MNHEY, CDR2 SVGAGI. V gave up 8 bases and J gave up 3 bases; unmatched junction bases: 4. The CDR3 runs to 13 residues.

The CDR3 sequence: CASSSDRGQETQYF. The CDR3 nucleotides are TGTGCCAGCAGTTCCGACAGGGGGCAAGAGACCCAGTACTTC. This chain uses TRBV27 with TRBJ2-5, with TRBD1 matching over 9 bases. Germline V gene lookup returns CDR1 MNHEY and CDR2 SMNVEV (reference sequence). The CDR3 sequence is 14 residues long. Trimming took 4 bases from V and 2 from J; bases not matched to a gene: 2.

The chain employs TRBV7-9 and TRBJ2-5; tentatively, D is TRBD2 (7 bases). The V end was cut by 2 bases, the J end by 3 bases, with 13 bases between. Germline loops: CDR1 SEHNR, CDR2 FQNEAQ (reference sequence). The CDR3 spans 15 residues. The CDR3 here is CASSLSGGGKETQYF. CDR3 in DNA: TGTGCCAGCAGCTTAAGTGGCGGGGGCAAAGAGACCCAGTACTTC.

The chain recombines TRBV5-6 with TRBJ2-7; 7 positions match TRBD1. J was trimmed by 2 bases and V by 4 bases; bases with no gene match: 6. The CDR3 spans 14 residues. The germline CDR1 and CDR2 sequences are SGHDT and YYEEEE. This chain's CDR3 is CASSRSGTAYEQYF. The CDR3 nucleotides are TGTGCCAGCAGCAGGTCCGGGACAGCCTACGAGCAGTACTTC.

This sequence joins TRBV19 and TRBJ2-3, with 9 bases aligning to TRBD2. This CDR3 contains 17 residues. Germline loops: CDR1 LNHDA, CDR2 SQIVND (reference sequence). J lost 2 bases, V lost 3 bases, and 9 bases had no gene match. The CDR3 is CASSMFISGGNTDTQYF. The DNA of the CDR3 is TGTGCCAGTAGTATGTTCATTAGCGGGGGCAACACAGATACGCAGTATTTT.

This clone was picked up a small number of times. The chain couples TRBV2 to TRBJ1-2; 8 nucleotides agree with TRBD1. CDR3 length: 13 residues. Germline values: CDR1 SNHLY, CDR2 FYNNEI. Losses at the gene ends were 6 bases for V and 4 bases for J; bases not matched to a gene: 4. The CDR3 here is CASRAGGSYGYTF. In DNA, the CDR3 is TGTGCCAGCAGGGCAGGGGGCTCCTATGGCTACACCTTC.

V usage is TRBV11-2 and J usage is TRBJ2-1, with 11 bases lining up with TRBD2. Germline values: CDR1 SGHAT, CDR2 FQNNGV. The CDR3 totals 15 residues. J lost 9 bases, V lost 3 bases, and 7 bases had no gene match. DNA for the CDR3: TGTGCCAGCAGCTTCTTAGCGGGGGGGCTATTTGAGCAGTTCTTC. The encoded protein is CASSFLAGGLFEQFF. The whole variable domain, remainder taken from reference TRBV11-2 and TRBJ2-1, is EAGVAQSPRYKIIEKRQSVAFWCNPISGHATLYWYQQILGQGPKLLIQFQNNGVVDDSQLPKDRFSAERLKGVDSTLKIQPAKLEDSAVYLCASSFLAGGLFEQFFGPGTRLTVL.